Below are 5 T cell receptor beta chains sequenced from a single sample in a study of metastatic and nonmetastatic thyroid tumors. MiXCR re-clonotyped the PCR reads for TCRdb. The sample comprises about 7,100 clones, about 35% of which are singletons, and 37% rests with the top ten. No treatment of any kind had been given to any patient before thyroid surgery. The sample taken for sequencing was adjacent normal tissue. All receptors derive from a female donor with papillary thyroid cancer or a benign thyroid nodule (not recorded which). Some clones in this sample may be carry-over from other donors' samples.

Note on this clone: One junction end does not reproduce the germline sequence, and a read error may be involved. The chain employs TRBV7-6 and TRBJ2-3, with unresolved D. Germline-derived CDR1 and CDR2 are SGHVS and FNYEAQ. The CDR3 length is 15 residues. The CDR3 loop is CTSSRWAELTDTQYF. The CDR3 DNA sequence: TGTACCAGCAGCCGGTGGGCAGAACTCACAGATACTCAGTATTTT.

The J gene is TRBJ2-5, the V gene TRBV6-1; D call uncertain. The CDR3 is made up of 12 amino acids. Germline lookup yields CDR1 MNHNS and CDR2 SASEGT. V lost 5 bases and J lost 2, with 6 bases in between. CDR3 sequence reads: CASSLTQETQYF. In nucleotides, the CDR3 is TGTGCCAGCAGTCTCACGCAAGAGACCCAGTACTTC.

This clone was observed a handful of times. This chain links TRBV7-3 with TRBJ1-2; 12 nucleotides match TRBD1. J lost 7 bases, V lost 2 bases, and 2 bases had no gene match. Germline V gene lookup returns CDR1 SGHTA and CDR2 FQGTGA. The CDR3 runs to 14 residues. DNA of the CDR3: TGTGCCAGCAGCTTAGGGACAGGGGGCTTTGGCTACACCTTC. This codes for CASSLGTGGFGYTF.

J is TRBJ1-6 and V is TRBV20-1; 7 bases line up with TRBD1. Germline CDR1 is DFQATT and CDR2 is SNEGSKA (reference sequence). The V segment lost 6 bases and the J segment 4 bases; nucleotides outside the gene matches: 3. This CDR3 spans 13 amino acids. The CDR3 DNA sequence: TGCAGTGCGTGGGACAGATATAATTCACCCCTCCACTTT. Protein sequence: CSAWDRYNSPLHF.

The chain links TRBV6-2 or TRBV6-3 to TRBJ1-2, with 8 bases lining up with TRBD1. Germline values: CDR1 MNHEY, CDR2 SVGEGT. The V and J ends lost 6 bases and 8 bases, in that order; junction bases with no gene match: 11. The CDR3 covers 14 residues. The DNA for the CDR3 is TGTGCCAGCAGCCAATCGGACAGGGCGCCCGGCTACACCTTC. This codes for CASSQSDRAPGYTF.